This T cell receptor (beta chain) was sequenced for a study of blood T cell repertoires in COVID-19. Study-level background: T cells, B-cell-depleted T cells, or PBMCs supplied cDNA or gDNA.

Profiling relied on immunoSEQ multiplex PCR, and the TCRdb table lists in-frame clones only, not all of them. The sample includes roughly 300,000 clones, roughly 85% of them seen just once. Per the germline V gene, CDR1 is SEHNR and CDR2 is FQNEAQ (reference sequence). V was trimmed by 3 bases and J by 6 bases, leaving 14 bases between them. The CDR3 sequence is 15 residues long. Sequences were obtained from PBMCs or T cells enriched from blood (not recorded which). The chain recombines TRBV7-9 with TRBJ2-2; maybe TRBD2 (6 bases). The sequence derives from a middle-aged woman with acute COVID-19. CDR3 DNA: TGTGCCAGCAGCTTGGGGGAGGTTCTCGCCGGGGAGCTGTTTTTT. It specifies CASSLGEVLAGELFF.